The entry below describes one T cell receptor beta chain. This clone was seen once. This receptor's antigen is unknown. Within one base of it there is no much larger clone, and no base qualities were kept. These data originate in a study of cytomegalovirus exposure and HLA in healthy donors (dated by TCRdb to 2016 to 2017). About the full investigation: According to an earlier analysis of a few hundred of the donors, some 180 million T cells yielded approximately 120 million unique TCR beta sequences and 276 Gb of sequence data. An early release covering roughly 600 HLA-typed donors comprised 250 to 350 gigabases of sequencing data and approximately 85 million unique TCR sequences. Of the roughly 400 genotyped donors, roughly 80% fell in the genetic ancestry cluster associated with self-reported Caucasian donors. The study aimed to test whether signatures of past pathogen exposure could be identified by cataloging public T cell receptors. The study used immunosequencing to profile the T cell repertoires of approximately 630 subjects and linked those repertoires to cytomegalovirus serostatus. Along with the approximately 670-subject first cohort, a separate validation cohort of 120 different subjects was used. To predict cytomegalovirus infection status, the study combined high-throughput TCR immunosequencing, statistical association of individual TCRs with disease status, and machine learning. To study patterns of TCR occurrence, a later analysis re-analyzed previously published TCR beta repertoires from 600 to 750 donors and added high-resolution HLA genotyping. Rather than drawing on any new phenotypic data, the later analysis identified candidate immune exposures from TCR beta sequences and the way those sequences occurred across donors. An earlier analysis of 450 to 750 of the donors used high-throughput TCR beta sequencing to judge whether each TCR beta V gene segment behaved as functional or pseudogenic. Donor age, sex, ethnicity and CMV serostatus were collected together with the repertoire data. In a later genetic analysis, genome-wide SNP genotypes for about three fifths of the 666 donors were used, and that subset was treated as a discovery cohort. All discovery cohort repertoires had been generated on a single sequencing platform. Class I and class II HLA loci were covered by the typing at four-digit resolution. Typing coverage differed by locus: A, B, C, DRB1 and DQB1 were typed in roughly 620-640 donors, DQA1 in 522, DPA1 in approximately 600, and DPB1 in approximately 450. Several DR-DQ haplotypes were handled as single units for association and clustering, since linkage in the cohort was strong. Across around 400 genotyped donors of the cohort, an average of about 220,000 unique TCR beta nucleotide sequences per donor were sequenced, and approximately 17% of those sequences were non-productive.

General conclusions and limits of the study: A later analysis reported that several top co-occurrence clusters appeared linked to parvovirus B19, influenza, CMV and Epstein-Barr virus. A later analysis found that TCR association rates varied across HLA loci, with DRB1 alleles showing the most associated TCRs and HLA-C alleles the fewest. Linkage disequilibrium might explain the correlated functional status among segregating V segments, but an unknown experimental factor could not be excluded. Because HLA typing was missing for some donors at each locus, association tests included only the typed subset. A later genetic analysis associated a missense DCLRE1C variant with V-gene and J-gene trimming of TCR beta chains, and an independent cohort replicated the association. In vitro tests confirmed that three of the cytomegalovirus-associated TCR beta chains recognize cytomegalovirus antigens. A total of fewer than 200 TCR beta chains were listed by the study as associated with cytomegalovirus. A cluster of highly shared sequence variants was judged likely to represent a technical artifact of the sequencing pipeline. The cohort was sequenced for TCR beta chains only, and without alpha or paired-chain data the features that could be detected were limited. Presence/absence analyses assumed roughly uniform sequencing depth across donors, an assumption that may not hold. A further reported finding was that TCR beta sequences accurately predicted the HLA-A and HLA-B alleles for most subjects in the first cohort. Across donors, most TCR sequences were observed very rarely, whereas some public TCRs were present in many individuals. At a false discovery rate of 0.05, a later analysis linked under 20,000 TCR beta sequences to specific HLA alleles. In an earlier analysis of approximately 590 of the donors, most TCR beta V segments appeared in productive rearrangements about 90% or about 30% of the time, broadly matching IMGT annotations. CMV serostatus was the only immune exposure information available for the cohort. In a later analysis, HLA-associated TCR beta chains were found to be more clonally expanded and to have lower generation probabilities than equally common non-associated chains. Cytomegalovirus status was reported to be diagnosed by the classifier with high specificity and sensitivity in both the original and validation cohorts. According to the authors, the approach could potentially be generalized to other disease states and immunological phenotypes. The earlier analysis of approximately 560 of the donors excluded seventeen rarely observed V segments, including chromosome 9 orphons, because counts were too low. When HLA alleles, especially DR and DQ, strongly co-occurred, attributing TCR associations to individual alleles was difficult. Some IMGT-functional V segments, including TRBV6-2 and TRBV6-3, could not be distinguished by the 87-base-pair reads and were therefore excluded. According to a later genetic analysis, donors in an Asian-associated ancestry cluster had fewer N-insertions in productive TCRs than the approximately 700-donor mean. According to a later analysis, most CMV-associated TCR beta chains appeared to be HLA-restricted, and the HLA associations seemed to be driven largely by CMV exposure.

Libraries were prepared through the immunoSEQ multiplex PCR assay. For the multiplex PCR, a mixture combining 60 forward primers for TCR Vbeta segments and 13 reverse primers for TCR Jbeta segments was used. Amplification of the CDR3 region of rearranged TCR beta genes was performed with a multiplex PCR assay on genomic DNA. The Illumina HiSeq System was used to sequence the amplified TCR beta libraries as 87-base-pair reads. The published analysis was carried out like this. A later analysis tallied tens of millions of unique TCR beta chains across the 550 to 850 repertoires, and about 12 million of those chains were shared by two or more donors. To remove PCR and sequencing errors, raw reads were error-corrected and collapsed into unique sequences using a nearest-neighbor algorithm that merged closely related sequences. V, D and J gene segments were assigned by aligning CDR3 sequences to IMGT reference sequences. For a sequence to be retained, a match of at least six nucleotides to both a V gene segment and a J gene segment was required. Rearrangements were called productive when the CDR3 lacked stop codons and stayed in frame with V and J; all others were non-productive. CDR3 was defined by IMGT convention, running from the second conserved V-encoded cysteine to the conserved J-encoded phenylalanine. The earlier analysis of about 590 of the donors excluded sequences that lacked an unambiguous match to a single V gene segment. An earlier analysis of 450 to 650 of the donors called V segments functional above 56.7% productive rearrangements and segregating when the between-donor standard deviation exceeded 5%. To diagnose cytomegalovirus status from the catalog of TCR beta chain sequences, a statistical classification framework was built. In a later analysis, V and J genes were assigned by comparing TCR nucleotide sequences against IMGT/GENE-DB human TR gene sequences. In a later analysis, CDR3 sequences and most-parsimonious VDJ recombination scenarios were assigned using the TCRdist pipeline. In a later analysis, each TCR beta chain was defined by its CDR3 amino acid sequence together with its V-gene family, and reads lacking a unique V-gene family were excluded. To address suspected cross-contamination and a sequencing artifact, a later analysis removed a few hundred highly shared, low-generation-probability nucleotide sequences. A later analysis calculated a clonal expansion index for each public chain from normalized within-repertoire ranks of inferred template counts. In a later analysis, generation probabilities were computed using a VDJ recombination model fitted to out-of-frame rearrangements, and the results were checked against IGoR. Hypergeometric tests were used in a later analysis to score TCR-TCR, TCR-HLA and TCR-CMV co-occurrence, with a repertoire-size bias correction applied to the TCR pairs. A later analysis estimated false discovery rates by permuting HLA or CMV assignments 20 times. In a later analysis, co-occurring TCRs were grouped with DBSCAN, and TCRdist sequence similarity was added when clustering was performed within HLA-allele-positive subsets. For co-occurrence clustering, repertoires with fewer than 30,000 or more than 120,000 public chains were excluded, along with four or five repertoires with anomalous nucleotide sharing. The immuneACCESS repertoire file appears here via TCRdb, limited to in-frame rearrangements. These files lack a portion of the clones; in checked studies, under half of the deficit traces to unresolved V genes, and the cause of the others is not known. V and J calls and clone size follow that table, whereas D and trimming were derived from the DNA. The sample profile shows 140,000 to 150,000 clones; 84% of them were found once. The top ten clones comprise roughly 2.5% of the sample.

Its CDR3 holds 13 amino acids, cysteine through phenylalanine. CDR3 DNA only is kept here, 39 bases in frame from base 1. Taken from the germline V gene, the CDR1 and CDR2 loops are SGHTA and FQGTGA. Deletion took 1 base off V and 8 bases off J, with a span of 11 bases between the germline ends. The cohort was made up of 500 to 850 healthy bone marrow donors. Cohort members were all nominally healthy when sampled, although unrecorded immune exposures were likely present. The donor tested CMV seronegative and was one of the 352 seronegative cohort members. Every donor gave a peripheral blood sample, and the peripheral blood mononuclear cells from that sample were used for TCR beta sequencing. Genomic DNA extraction from the blood cell samples was performed with the Qiagen DNeasy Blood Extraction Kit.

Sequenced: PBMCs. The V and J genes are TRBV7-3 and TRBJ1-2; the D gene lacks a confident call. The TCR originated in a boy younger than 10 in good health and CMV-seronegative. The DNA sequence is TGTGCCAGCAGCTTAATTGAGGGTGGCGGCTACACCTTC. It translates as CASSLIEGGGYTF.